This TCR beta chain was profiled in a study of T cells in tumors after PD-1 blockade. Overall study: Excluded were patients with checkpoint blockade, immunosuppressants, or radiotherapy or other anti-cancer therapy within 4 weeks. Either cemiplimab 350 mg every 2 weeks or pembrolizumab 200 mg every 3 weeks was given. A subset received ongoing vismodegib 150 mg daily alongside anti-PD-1 therapy. Blood samples averaged around 120,000 templates (range roughly 21,000-290,000) and some 35,000 unique clonotypes.

TCRdb keeps only in-frame clones here, not all; method: immunoSEQ multiplex PCR. The table records more than 40,000 clones, approximately 79% of them present only once. Trimming shortened V by 4 bases and J by 6 bases, and 20 bases separated the two germline ends. The CDR3 runs 15 residues. Germline CDR1 SGHRS, CDR2 YFSETQ. Sequencing was performed on PBMCs, taken before anti-PD-1 therapy. J is TRBJ2-7 and V is TRBV5-1, with a possible D match to TRBD1 (6 bases). This clonotype was sampled from a human donor with advanced basal cell or squamous cell carcinoma (not recorded which). The chain's CDR3 is CASSPTGGHAREQYF. In DNA, the CDR3 is TGCGCCAGCAGCCCCACTGGGGGACATGCTCGCGAGCAGTACTTC.